Sequencing of this TCR beta chain was carried out in a study of blood T cell repertoires in COVID-19. Overall study context: Collection of acute and convalescent COVID-19 samples took place in the United States, Italy and Spain.

Method: immunoSEQ multiplex PCR; TCRdb's copy keeps in-frame clones and lacks some. The sample contains around 210,000 clones, 85% of which appear only once. Seattle-derived patients entered the study during active infection and were followed longitudinally. CDR3 size: 18 residues. J lost 7 bases, V lost 3 bases, and 16 bases had no gene match. Germline CDR1 SGDLS, CDR2 YYNGEE. The V and J genes are TRBV9 and TRBJ2-2, with 9 bases that match TRBD1. The sequence was collected from a man aged 55 to 69 with COVID-19, enrolled during active disease. What was sequenced was peripheral blood. The CDR3 coding sequence is TGTGCCAGCAGCGGCCTCCCGCACAGGGGGCTCTCGGGCGGGGAGCTGTTTTTT. Amino acid sequence: CASSGLPHRGLSGGELFF.